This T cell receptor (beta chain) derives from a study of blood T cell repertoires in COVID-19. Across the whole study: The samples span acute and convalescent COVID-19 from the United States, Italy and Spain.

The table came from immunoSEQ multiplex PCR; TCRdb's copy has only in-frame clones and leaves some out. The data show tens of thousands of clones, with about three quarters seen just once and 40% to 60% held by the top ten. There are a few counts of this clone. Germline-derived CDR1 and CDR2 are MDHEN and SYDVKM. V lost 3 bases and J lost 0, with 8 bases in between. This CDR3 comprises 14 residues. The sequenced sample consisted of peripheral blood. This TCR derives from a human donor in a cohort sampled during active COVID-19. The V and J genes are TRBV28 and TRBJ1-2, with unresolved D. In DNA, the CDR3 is TGTGCCAGCAGTTTGGGTGGAGCTAACTATGGCTACACCTTC. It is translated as CASSLGGANYGYTF.